The 12 T cell receptor beta chains below all came from one sample that was sequenced in a study of beta chain features in type 1 diabetes. Notes on the study in general: Type 1 diabetes patients had moderately but significantly shorter TCRB CDR3s in all four CD4+ subsets.

Expressed TCRB transcripts got sequenced, as all isolated RNA was reverse transcribed. Profiling relied on immunoSEQ multiplex PCR, and the TCRdb table lists in-frame clones only, not all of them. Of some 350,000 clones detected, approximately 13% appear once; the ten largest clones hold over 0.014%. Their antigen targets remain unknown. Input material: naive CD4+ T cells from blood. The receptors were sampled from a woman aged 18-35 years with type 1 diabetes.

V and J are TRBV28 and TRBJ1-5; possible D gene TRBD1, 6 bases. Germline CDR1 is MDHEN and CDR2 is SYDVKM. Trimming left V 2 bases short and J 0 bases short, with 8 bases between. The CDR3 is made up of 15 amino acids. CDR3 region: CASSLTGISNQPQHF. The CDR3 coding sequence is TGTGCCAGCAGTTTAACAGGGATTAGCAATCAGCCCCAGCATTTT.

The table lists this clone with a few counts. The CDR3 region has the DNA TGTGCCAGCAGCGAAGGACAGGGAAGGGTTAGAGGCAGCTCCTACAATGAGCAGTTCTTC. Translating gives CASSEGQGRVRGSSYNEQFF. The chain is built from TRBV9 and TRBJ2-1; 8 bases fit TRBD1. This CDR3 is built from 20 residues. V lost 3 bases and J lost 0; bases outside the gene matches: 17. CDR1 SGDLS and CDR2 YYNGEE come from the germline V gene.

The chain employs TRBV9 and TRBJ2-4, with a possible D match to TRBD2 (5 bases). The V gene's germline CDR1 is SGDLS and CDR2 YYNGEE. V lost 6 bases, J lost 0 bases, and 13 bases lay in between. This CDR3 comprises 15 residues. CDR3 sequence (DNA): TGTGCCAGCACAAGGAGCGGATTAGCCAAAAACATTCAGTACTTC. Protein product: CASTRSGLAKNIQYF.

CDR3 loop: CASSETSHTQYF. CDR3 sequence (DNA): TGCGCCAGCTCAGAGACAAGTCATACGCAGTATTTT. This sequence joins TRBV4-1 and TRBJ2-3, with D unresolved. V lost 8 bases and J 7 bases, leaving 13 bases between the germline ends. This CDR3 is built from 12 residues. CDR1 and CDR2 from the germline V gene are MGHRA and YSYEKL.

This clone was found a few times. The chain links TRBV30 to TRBJ2-7; 7 bases fit TRBD2. The CDR3 contains 15 residues. V gave up 0 bases and J gave up 2 bases; unmatched junction bases: 7. The germline V gene encodes CDR1 GTSNPN and CDR2 SVGIG (reference sequence). In nucleotides, the CDR3 is TGTGCCTGGAGTGTACAGGCGGGAGCTCCCTACGAGCAGTACTTC. Its protein product is CAWSVQAGAPYEQYF.

The chain carries TRBV7-3 and TRBJ2-3, with D unclear. The CDR3 has 13 amino acids. Germline V lookup: CDR1 SGHTA, CDR2 FQGTGA. V was clipped by 2 bases and J by 6 bases, with 9 bases between them. CDR3 loop: CASSLGSRDTQYF. The CDR3 bases are TGTGCCAGCAGCTTAGGTTCGAGGGATACGCAGTATTTT.

The V gene is TRBV30, the J gene TRBJ2-3; 7 bases align to TRBD2. CDR3 size: 15 residues. Trimming removed 5 bases from V and 4 bases from J; junction bases left unmatched: 12. Germline CDR1 and CDR2: GTSNPN and SVGIG (reference sequence). The CDR3 spells CAWGKAGVYADTQYF. As DNA, the CDR3 is TGTGCCTGGGGCAAGGCGGGAGTATACGCAGATACGCAGTATTTT.

This clone occurred many times. The chain uses TRBV29-1 and TRBJ2-2; the D gene is possibly TRBD2 (5 bases). The V end lost 7 bases, the J end lost 6 bases, and 12 bases lay between the germline ends. Germline V lookup: CDR1 SQVTM, CDR2 ANQGSEA. This CDR3 is built from 12 residues. CDR3 in DNA: TGCAGCGCCGGAGGAAGAGCCGGGGAGCTGTTTTTT. Encoded protein: CSAGGRAGELFF.

This sequence joins TRBV29-1 and TRBJ2-7; the D is unclear. This CDR3 is 12 amino acids long. Trimming left V 7 bases short and J 2 bases short, with 12 bases between. Germline V gene data show CDR1 as SQVTM and CDR2 as ANQGSEA. The CDR3 DNA follows: TGCAGCGCCTTAGAGAGGCCCTACGAGCAGTACTTC. Translating gives CSALERPYEQYF.

In this sample, this clone turned up a few times. The chain couples TRBV13 to TRBJ2-7; 7 bases are a match to TRBD2. CDR3 size: 14 residues. Germline values: CDR1 PRHDT, CDR2 FYEKMQ (reference sequence). The junction had 6 bases not matched to a gene; V was cut back by 4 bases and J by 3 bases. CDR3 bases: TGTGCCAGCAGCTCCCTGACTAGCAACTACGAGCAGTACTTC. Translation: CASSSLTSNYEQYF.

V and J are TRBV18 and TRBJ1-1, with no clear D. Germline loops: CDR1 KGHSH, CDR2 LQKENI. Trimming stripped 3 bases from V and 4 bases from J, with 15 bases between. The CDR3 contains 15 residues. In nucleotides, the CDR3 is TGTGCCAGCTCACCGAACGGGAATAGCGGCACTGAAGCTTTCTTT. Its translation is CASSPNGNSGTEAFF.

This sequence joins TRBV28 and TRBJ1-1, with D maybe TRBD1 (6 bases). From germline, CDR1 is MDHEN and CDR2 SYDVKM. Trimming pared 7 bases from V and 1 base from J, leaving 13 bases between. There are 14 residues in the CDR3. The CDR3 spells CASTHPTGNTEAFF. The CDR3 DNA is TGTGCCAGCACCCATCCGACAGGGAACACTGAAGCTTTCTTT.